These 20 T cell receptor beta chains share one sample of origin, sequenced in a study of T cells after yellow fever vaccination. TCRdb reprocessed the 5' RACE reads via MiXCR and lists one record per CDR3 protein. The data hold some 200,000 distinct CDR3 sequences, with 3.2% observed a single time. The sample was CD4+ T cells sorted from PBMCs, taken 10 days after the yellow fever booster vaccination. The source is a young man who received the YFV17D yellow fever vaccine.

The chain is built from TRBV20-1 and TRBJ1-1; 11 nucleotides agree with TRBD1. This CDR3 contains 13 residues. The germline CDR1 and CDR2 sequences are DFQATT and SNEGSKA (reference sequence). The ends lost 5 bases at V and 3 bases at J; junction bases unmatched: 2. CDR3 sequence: CSAPGQGDTEAFF. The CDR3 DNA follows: TGCAGTGCTCCGGGACAGGGGGACACTGAAGCTTTCTTT.

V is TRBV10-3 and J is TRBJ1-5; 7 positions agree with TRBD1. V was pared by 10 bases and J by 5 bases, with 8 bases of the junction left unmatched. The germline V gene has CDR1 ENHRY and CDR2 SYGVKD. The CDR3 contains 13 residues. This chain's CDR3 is CATRDREDQPQHF. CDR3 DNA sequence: TGTGCCACCCGAGACAGGGAAGATCAGCCCCAGCATTTT.

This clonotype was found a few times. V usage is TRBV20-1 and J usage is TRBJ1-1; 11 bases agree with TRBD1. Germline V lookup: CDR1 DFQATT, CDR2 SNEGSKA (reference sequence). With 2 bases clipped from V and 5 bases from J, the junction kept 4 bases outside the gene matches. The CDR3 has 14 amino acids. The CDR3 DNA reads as TGCAGTGCTAGATCGGGACAGGGGGGGACTGAAGCTTTCTTT. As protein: CSARSGQGGTEAFF.

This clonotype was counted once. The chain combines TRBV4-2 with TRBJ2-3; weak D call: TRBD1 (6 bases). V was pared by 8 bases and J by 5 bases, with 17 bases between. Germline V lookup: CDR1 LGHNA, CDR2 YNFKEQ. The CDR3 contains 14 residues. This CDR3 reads CASCLSRGGDTQYF. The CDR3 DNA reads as TGTGCCAGCTGCCTCTCCAGGGGCGGAGATACGCAGTATTTT.

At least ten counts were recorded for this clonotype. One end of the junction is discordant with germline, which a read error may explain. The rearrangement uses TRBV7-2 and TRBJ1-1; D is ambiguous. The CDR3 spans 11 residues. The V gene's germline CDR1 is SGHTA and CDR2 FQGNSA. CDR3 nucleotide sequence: TGCGCCAGCAGCTCGGGATTCGAAGCTTTCTTT. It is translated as CASSSGFEAFF.

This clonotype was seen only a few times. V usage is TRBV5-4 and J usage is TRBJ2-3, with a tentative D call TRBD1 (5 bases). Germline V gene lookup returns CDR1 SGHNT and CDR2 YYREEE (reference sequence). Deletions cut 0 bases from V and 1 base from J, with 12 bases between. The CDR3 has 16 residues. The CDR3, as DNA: TGTGCCAGCAGCTTGGACAGGAATACCCGCACAGATACGCAGTATTTT. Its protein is CASSLDRNTRTDTQYF.

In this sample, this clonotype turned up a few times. The CDR3, as DNA: TGCAGCGTTGTCTCGGATGGGAATCAGCCCCAGCATTTT. It specifies CSVVSDGNQPQHF. V and J are TRBV29-1 and TRBJ1-5; D gene uncertain. Germline lookup yields CDR1 SQVTM and CDR2 ANQGSEA. This CDR3 region has 13 residues. The V gene lost 4 bases and the J gene lost 4 bases, with 11 bases spanning the gap.

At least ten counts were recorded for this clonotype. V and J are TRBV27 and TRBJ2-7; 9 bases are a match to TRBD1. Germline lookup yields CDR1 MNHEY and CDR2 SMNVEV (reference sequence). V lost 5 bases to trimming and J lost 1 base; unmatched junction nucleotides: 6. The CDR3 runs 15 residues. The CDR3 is CASSRPGTGSYEQYF. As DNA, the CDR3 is TGTGCCAGCAGTCGCCCCGGGACAGGGTCCTACGAGCAGTACTTC.

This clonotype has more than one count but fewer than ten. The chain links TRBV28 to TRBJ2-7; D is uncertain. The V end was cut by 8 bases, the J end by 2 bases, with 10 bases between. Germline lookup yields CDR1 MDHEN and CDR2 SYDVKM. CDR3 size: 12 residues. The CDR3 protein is CASSKGTYEQYV. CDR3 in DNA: TGTGCCAGCTCCAAGGGTACCTACGAGCAGTACGTC.

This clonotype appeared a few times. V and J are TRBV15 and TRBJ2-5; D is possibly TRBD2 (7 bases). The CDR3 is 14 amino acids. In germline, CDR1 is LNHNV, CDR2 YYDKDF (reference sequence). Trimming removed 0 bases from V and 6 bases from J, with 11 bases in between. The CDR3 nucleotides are TGTGCCACCAGCAGAGATAGGGGGGGAAAGACCCAGTACTTC. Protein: CATSRDRGGKTQYF. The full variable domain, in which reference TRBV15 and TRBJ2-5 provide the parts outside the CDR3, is DAMVIQNPRYQVTQFGKPVTLSCSQTLNHNVMYWYQQKSSQAPKLLFHYYDKDFNNEADTPDNFQSRRPNTSFCFLDIRSPGLGDTAMYLCATSRDRGGKTQYFGPGTRLLVL.

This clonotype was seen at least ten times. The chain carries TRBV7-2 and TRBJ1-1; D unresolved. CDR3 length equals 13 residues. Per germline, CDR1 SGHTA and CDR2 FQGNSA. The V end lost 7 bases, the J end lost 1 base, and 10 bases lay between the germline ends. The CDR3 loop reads CASNPQSNTEAFF. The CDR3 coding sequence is TGTGCCAGCAACCCCCAGTCGAACACTGAAGCTTTCTTT. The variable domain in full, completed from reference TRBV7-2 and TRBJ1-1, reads GAGVSQSPSNKVTEKGKDVELRCDPISGHTALYWYRQSLGQGLEFLIYFQGNSAPDKSGLPSDRFSAERTGGSVSTLTIQRTQQEDSAVYLCASNPQSNTEAFFGQGTRLTVV.

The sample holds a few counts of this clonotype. The chain's CDR3 is CASSLVGQEPYEQYF. Here the CDR3 DNA reads TGTGCCAGCAGCTTAGTAGGACAGGAGCCCTACGAGCAGTACTTC. The rearrangement uses TRBV7-2 and TRBJ2-7; TRBD1 matches 7 bases. Trimming took 1 base from V and 2 from J; bases not matched to a gene: 5. The CDR3 sequence is 15 residues long. Per the germline V gene, CDR1 is SGHTA and CDR2 is FQGNSA.

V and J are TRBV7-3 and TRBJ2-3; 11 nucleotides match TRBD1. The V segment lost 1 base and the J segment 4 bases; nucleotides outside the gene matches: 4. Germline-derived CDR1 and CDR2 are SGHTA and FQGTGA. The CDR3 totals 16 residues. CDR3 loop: CASSLIGTGGSDTQYF. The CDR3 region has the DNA TGTGCCAGCAGCTTAATCGGGACAGGGGGATCAGATACGCAGTATTTT.

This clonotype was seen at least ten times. In nucleotides, the CDR3 is TGTGCCATCAGATCCCCGGACAGGGACGAGCAGTACTTC. Translation: CAIRSPDRDEQYF. The chain has TRBV10-3 and TRBJ2-7; 8 nucleotides line up with TRBD1. CDR1 and CDR2 from the germline V gene are ENHRY and SYGVKD. Trimming cost V 6 bases and J 5 bases; bases outside gene matches: 6. CDR3 size: 13 residues.

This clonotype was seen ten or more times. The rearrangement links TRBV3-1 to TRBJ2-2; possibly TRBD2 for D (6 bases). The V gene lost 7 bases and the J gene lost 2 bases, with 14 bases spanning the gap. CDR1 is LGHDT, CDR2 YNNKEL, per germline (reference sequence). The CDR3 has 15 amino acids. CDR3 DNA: TGTGCCAGCAACCCGGGACTCCAAAACACCGGGGAGCTGTTTTTT. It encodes CASNPGLQNTGELFF. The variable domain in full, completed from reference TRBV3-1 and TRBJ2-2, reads DTAVSQTPKYLVTQMGNDKSIKCEQNLGHDTMYWYKQDSKKFLKIMFSYNNKELIINETVPNRFSPKSPDKAHLNLHINSLELGDSAVYFCASNPGLQNTGELFFGEGSRLTVL.

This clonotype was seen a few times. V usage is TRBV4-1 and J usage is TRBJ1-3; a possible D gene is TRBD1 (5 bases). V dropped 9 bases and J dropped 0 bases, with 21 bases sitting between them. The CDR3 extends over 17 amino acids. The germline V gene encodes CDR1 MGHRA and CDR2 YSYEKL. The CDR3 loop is CASREQDLIHSGNTIYF. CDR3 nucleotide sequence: TGCGCCAGTCGGGAACAGGACTTAATACACTCTGGAAACACCATATATTTT.

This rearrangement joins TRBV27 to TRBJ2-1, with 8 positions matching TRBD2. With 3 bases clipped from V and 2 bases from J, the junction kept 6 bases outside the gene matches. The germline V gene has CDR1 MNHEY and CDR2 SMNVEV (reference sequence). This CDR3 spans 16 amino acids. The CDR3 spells CASSFLRRGAYNEQFF. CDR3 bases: TGTGCCAGCAGTTTTCTTAGGCGGGGGGCCTACAATGAGCAGTTCTTC.

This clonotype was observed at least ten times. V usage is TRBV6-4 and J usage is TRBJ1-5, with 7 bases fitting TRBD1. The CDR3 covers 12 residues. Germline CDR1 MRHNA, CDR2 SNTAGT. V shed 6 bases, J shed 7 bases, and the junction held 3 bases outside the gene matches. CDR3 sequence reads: CASSEGGQPQHF. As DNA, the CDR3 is TGTGCCAGCAGCGAAGGGGGCCAGCCCCAGCATTTT.

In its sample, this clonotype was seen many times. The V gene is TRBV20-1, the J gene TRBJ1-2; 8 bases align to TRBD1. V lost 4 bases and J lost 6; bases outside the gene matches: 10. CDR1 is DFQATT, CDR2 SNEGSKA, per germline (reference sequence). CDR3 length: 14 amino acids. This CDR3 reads CSATRQGSLHGYTF. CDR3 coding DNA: TGCAGTGCTACCCGACAGGGGAGTCTTCATGGCTACACCTTC.

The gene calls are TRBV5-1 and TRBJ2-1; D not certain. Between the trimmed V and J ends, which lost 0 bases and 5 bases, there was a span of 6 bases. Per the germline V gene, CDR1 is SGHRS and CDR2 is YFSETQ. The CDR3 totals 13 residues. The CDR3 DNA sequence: TGCGCCAGCAGCTTGGATCCTCACAATGAGCAGTTCTTC. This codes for CASSLDPHNEQFF.